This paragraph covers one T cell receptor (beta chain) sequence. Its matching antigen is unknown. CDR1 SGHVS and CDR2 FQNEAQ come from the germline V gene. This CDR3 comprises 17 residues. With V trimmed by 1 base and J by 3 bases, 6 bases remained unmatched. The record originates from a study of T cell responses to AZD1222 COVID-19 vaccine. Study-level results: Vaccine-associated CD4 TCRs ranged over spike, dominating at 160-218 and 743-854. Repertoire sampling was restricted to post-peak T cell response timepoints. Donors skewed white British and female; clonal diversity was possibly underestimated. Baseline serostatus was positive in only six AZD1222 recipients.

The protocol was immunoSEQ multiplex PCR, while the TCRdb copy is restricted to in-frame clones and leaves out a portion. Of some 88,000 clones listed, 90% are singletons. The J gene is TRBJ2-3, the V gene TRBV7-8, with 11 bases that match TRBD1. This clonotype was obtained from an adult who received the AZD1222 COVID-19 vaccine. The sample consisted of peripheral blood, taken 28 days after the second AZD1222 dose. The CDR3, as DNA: TGTGCCAGCAGCTTAGGGACAGGGGGCCATAAGACAGATACGCAGTATTTT. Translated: CASSLGTGGHKTDTQYF.